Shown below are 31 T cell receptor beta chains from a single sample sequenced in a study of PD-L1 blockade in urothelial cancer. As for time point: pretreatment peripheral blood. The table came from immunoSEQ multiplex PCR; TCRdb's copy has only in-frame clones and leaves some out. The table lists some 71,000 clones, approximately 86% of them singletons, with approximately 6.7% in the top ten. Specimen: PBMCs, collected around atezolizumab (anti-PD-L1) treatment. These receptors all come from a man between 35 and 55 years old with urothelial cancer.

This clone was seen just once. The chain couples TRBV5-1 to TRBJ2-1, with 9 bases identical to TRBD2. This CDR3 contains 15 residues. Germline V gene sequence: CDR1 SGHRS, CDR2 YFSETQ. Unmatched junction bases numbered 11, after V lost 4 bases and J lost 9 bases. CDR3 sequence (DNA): TGCGCCAGCAGCGTGACTCTAGCGGGGCGGGTTGAGCAGTTCTTC. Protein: CASSVTLAGRVEQFF.

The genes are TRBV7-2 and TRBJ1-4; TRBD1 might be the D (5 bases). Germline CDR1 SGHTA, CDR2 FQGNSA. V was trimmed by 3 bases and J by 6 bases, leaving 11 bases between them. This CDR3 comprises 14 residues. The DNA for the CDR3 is TGTGCCAGCAGCTTTTTCGGGGGAGATGAAAAACTGTTTTTT. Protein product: CASSFFGGDEKLFF.

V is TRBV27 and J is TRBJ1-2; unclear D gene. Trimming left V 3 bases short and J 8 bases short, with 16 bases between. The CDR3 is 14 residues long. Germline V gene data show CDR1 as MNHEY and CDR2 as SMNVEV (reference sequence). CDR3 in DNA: TGTGCCAGCAGTTTCAGGCAGTCCTTCGGAGGCTACACCTTC. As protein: CASSFRQSFGGYTF.

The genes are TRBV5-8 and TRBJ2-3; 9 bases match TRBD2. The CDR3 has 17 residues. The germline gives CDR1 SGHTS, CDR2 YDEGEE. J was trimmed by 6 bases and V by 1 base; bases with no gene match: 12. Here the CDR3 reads CASSLILAGQGRDTQYF. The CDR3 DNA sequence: TGTGCCAGCAGCTTGATACTAGCGGGTCAAGGGCGGGATACGCAGTATTTT.

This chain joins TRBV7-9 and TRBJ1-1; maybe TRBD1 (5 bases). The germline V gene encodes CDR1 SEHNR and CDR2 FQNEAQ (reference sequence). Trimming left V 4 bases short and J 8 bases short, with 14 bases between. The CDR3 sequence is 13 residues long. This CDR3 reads CASSSPRVREAFF. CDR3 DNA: TGTGCCAGCAGCTCCCCCAGGGTGAGAGAAGCTTTCTTT.

The DNA of the CDR3 is TGTGCCAGCAGCTTGGTGTCGAGGCGGAACTATGGCTACACCTTC. Residues: CASSLVSRRNYGYTF. The genes are TRBV5-6 and TRBJ1-2; unclear D gene. V dropped 0 bases and J dropped 2 bases, with 11 bases sitting between them. The germline V gene has CDR1 SGHDT and CDR2 YYEEEE. The CDR3 is 15 amino acids.

Here the CDR3 DNA reads TGTGCCAGCAGACAGGGGACCCTACCTAATCAGCCCCAGCATTTT. Its translation is CASRQGTLPNQPQHF. The rearrangement joins TRBV6-5 to TRBJ1-5; 7 bases line up with TRBD1. This CDR3 is built from 15 residues. Trimming at V came to 6 bases and at J to 4 bases, leaving 9 bases not matched to a gene. Looked up from germline, CDR1 is MNHEY and CDR2 is SVGAGI.

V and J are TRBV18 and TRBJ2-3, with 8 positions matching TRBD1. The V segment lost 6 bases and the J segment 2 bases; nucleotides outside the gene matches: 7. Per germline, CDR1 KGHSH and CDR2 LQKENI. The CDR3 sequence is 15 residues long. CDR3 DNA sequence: TGTGCCAGCTCCCAAGGACAGGGCCACACAGATACGCAGTATTTT. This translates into CASSQGQGHTDTQYF.

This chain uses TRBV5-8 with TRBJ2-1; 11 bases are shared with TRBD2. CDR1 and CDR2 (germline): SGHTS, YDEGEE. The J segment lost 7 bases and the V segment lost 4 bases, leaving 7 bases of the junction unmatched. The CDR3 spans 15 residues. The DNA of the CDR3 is TGTGCCAGCAGCCAGACTAGCGGGAACGTTAATGAGCAGTTCTTC. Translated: CASSQTSGNVNEQFF.

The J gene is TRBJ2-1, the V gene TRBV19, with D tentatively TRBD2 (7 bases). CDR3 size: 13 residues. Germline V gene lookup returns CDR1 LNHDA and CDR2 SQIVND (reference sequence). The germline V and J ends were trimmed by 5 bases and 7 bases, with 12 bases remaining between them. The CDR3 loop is CASSQGRVNEQFF. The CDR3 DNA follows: TGTGCCAGTAGTCAGGGGAGGGTTAATGAGCAGTTCTTC.

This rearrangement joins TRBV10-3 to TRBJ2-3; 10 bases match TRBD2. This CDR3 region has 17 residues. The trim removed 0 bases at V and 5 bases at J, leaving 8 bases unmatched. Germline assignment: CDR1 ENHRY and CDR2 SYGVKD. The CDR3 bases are TGTGCCATCAGTGAGTCACCGAGCGGGAGGGCCGAAGATACGCAGTATTTT. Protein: CAISESPSGRAEDTQYF.

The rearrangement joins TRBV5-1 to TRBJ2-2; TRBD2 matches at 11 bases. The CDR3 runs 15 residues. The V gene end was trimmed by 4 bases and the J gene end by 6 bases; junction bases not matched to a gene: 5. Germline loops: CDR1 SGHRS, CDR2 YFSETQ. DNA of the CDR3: TGCGCCAGCAGCGCCACTAGCGGGAGTGCCGGGGAGCTGTTTTTT. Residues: CASSATSGSAGELFF.

CDR3 amino acids: CASSEGAGTYEQYF. CDR3 nucleotide sequence: TGTGCCAGCAGTGAAGGCGCGGGTACCTACGAGCAGTACTTC. The V and J genes are TRBV2 and TRBJ2-7; D is perhaps TRBD2 (5 bases). V was shortened by 1 base and J by 2 bases, with 9 bases between the two germline ends. Germline V gives CDR1 SNHLY, CDR2 FYNNEI. The CDR3 loop spans 14 amino acids.

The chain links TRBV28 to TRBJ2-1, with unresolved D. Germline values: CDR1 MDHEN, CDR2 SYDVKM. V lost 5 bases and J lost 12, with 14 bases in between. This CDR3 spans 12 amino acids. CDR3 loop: CASSEEVERQFF. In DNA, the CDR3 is TGTGCCAGCAGTGAGGAAGTAGAGCGGCAGTTCTTC.

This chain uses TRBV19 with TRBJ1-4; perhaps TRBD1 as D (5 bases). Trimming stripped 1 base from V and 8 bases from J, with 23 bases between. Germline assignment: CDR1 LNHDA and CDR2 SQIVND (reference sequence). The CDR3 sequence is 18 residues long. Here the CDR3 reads CASSIGLPRARPREKLFF. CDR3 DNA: TGTGCCAGTAGTATAGGCCTTCCCAGGGCTAGACCAAGGGAAAAACTGTTTTTT. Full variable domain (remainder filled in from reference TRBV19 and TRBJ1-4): DGGITQSPKYLFRKEGQNVTLSCEQNLNHDAMYWYRQDPGQGLRLIYYSQIVNDFQKGDIAEGYSVSREKKESFPLTVTSAQKNPTAFYLCASSIGLPRARPREKLFFGSGTQLSVL.

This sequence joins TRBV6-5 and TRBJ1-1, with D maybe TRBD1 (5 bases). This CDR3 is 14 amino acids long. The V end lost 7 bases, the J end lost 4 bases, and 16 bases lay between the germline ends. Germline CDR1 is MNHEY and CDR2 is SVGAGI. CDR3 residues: CASTNAGPGTEAFF. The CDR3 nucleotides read TGTGCCAGCACCAACGCGGGGCCCGGCACTGAAGCTTTCTTT.

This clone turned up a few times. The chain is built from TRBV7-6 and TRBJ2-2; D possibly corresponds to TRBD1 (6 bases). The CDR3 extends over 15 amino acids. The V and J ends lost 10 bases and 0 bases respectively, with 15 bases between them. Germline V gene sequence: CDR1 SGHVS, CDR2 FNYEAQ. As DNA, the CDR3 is TGTGCCATCAGGGTCGGGACAACGAACACCGGGGAGCTGTTTTTT. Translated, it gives CAIRVGTTNTGELFF.

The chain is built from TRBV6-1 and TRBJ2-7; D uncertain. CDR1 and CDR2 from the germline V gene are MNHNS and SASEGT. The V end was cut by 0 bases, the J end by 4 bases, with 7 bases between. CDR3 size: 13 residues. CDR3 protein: CASSEAGWYEQYF. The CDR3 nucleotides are TGTGCCAGCAGTGAAGCCGGGTGGTACGAGCAGTACTTC.

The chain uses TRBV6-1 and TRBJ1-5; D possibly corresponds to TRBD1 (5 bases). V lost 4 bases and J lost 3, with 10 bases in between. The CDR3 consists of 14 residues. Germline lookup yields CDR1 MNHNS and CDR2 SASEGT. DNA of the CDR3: TGTGCCAGCAGTGGTGACAGAAACAATCAGCCCCAGCATTTT. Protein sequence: CASSGDRNNQPQHF.

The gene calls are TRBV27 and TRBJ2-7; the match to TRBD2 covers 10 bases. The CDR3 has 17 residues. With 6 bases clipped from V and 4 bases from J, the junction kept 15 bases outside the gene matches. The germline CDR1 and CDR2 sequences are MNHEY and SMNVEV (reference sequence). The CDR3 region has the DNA TGTGCCAGCAGCCGCACGGTGACCGGGACTAGCGTTTACGAGCAGTACTTC. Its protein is CASSRTVTGTSVYEQYF.

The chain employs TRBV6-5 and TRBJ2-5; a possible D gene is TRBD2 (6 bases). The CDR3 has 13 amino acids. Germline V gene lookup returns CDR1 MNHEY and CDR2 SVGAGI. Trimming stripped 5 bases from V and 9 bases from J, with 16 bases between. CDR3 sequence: CASSRGTEGAQYF. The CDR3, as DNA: TGTGCCAGCAGTCGCGGGACGGAGGGTGCCCAGTACTTC.

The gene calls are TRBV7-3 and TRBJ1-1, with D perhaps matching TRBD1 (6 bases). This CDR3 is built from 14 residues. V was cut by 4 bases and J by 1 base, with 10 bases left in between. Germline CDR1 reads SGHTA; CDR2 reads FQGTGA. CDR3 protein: CASSSPGQNTEAFF. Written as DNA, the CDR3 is TGTGCCAGCAGCTCCCCGGGACAGAACACTGAAGCTTTCTTT.

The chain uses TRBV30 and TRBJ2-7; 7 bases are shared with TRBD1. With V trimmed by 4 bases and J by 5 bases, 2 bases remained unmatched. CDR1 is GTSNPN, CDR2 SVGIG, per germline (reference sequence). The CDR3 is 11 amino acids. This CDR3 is CAWTDRDEQYF. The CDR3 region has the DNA TGTGCCTGGACCGACAGGGACGAGCAGTACTTC.

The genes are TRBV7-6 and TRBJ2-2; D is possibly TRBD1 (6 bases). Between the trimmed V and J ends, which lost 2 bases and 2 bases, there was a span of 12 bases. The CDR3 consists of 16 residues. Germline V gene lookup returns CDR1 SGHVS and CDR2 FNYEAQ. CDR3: CASSLPSGQNTGELFF. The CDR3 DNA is TGTGCCAGCAGCTTACCGTCGGGACAAAACACCGGGGAGCTGTTTTTT.

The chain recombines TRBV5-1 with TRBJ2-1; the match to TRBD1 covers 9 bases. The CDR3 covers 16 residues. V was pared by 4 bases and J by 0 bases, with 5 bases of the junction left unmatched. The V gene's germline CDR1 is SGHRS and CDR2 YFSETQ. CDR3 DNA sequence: TGCGCCAGCAGCCGACAGGGGGGCAGCTCCTACAATGAGCAGTTCTTC. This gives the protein CASSRQGGSSYNEQFF.

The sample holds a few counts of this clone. CDR3 region: CASSFSGEGQPQHF. CDR3 coding DNA: TGCGCCAGCAGCTTTTCAGGGGAGGGACAGCCCCAGCATTTT. V usage is TRBV5-1 and J usage is TRBJ1-5; possible D gene TRBD1, 6 bases. Germline V gene lookup returns CDR1 SGHRS and CDR2 YFSETQ. The CDR3 has 14 amino acids. The ends were cut back, 2 bases at V and 7 bases at J, with 13 bases in the middle.

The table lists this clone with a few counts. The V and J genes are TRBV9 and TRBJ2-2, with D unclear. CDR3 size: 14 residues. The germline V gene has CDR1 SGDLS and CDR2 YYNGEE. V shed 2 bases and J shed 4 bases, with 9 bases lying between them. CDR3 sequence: CASSVGHLTGELFF. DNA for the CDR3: TGTGCCAGCAGCGTTGGGCATCTCACCGGGGAGCTGTTTTTT.

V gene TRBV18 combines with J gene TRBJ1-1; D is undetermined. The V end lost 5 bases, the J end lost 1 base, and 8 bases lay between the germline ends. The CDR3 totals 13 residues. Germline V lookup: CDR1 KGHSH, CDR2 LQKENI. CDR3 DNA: TGTGCCAGCTCAGGAGGAGGGAACACTGAAGCTTTCTTT. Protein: CASSGGGNTEAFF.

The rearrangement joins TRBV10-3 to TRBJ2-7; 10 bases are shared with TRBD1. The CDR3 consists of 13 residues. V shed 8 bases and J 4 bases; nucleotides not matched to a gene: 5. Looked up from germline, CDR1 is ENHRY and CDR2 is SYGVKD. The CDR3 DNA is TGTGCCATCGGGGGACAGGGGAGTTACGAGCAGTACTTC. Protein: CAIGGQGSYEQYF.

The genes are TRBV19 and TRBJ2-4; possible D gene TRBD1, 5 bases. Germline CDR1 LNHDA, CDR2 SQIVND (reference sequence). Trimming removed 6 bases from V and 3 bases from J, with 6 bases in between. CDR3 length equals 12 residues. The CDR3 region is CASSRVKNIQYF. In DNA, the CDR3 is TGTGCCAGTAGCAGGGTCAAAAACATTCAGTACTTC.

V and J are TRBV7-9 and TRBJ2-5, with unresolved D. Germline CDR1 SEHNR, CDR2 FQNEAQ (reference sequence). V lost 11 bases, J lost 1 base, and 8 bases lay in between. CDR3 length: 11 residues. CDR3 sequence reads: CAGQVQETQYF. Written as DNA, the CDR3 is TGTGCCGGGCAGGTCCAAGAGACCCAGTACTTC.